This TCR beta chain was obtained from a study of blood T cell repertoires in COVID-19. Authors' methods: Counts of nucleated cells, estimated from reference gene primer amplification, were obtained. TCRdb's table, derived via immunoSEQ multiplex PCR, lists solely in-frame clones and lacks some. V and J calls and clone size follow that table, whereas D and trimming were derived from the DNA. The sample contains 200,000 to 250,000 clones, roughly 75% of which appear only once. Losses at the gene ends were 4 bases for V and 8 bases for J; bases not matched to a gene: 8. CDR3 length equals 14 residues. Germline V lookup: CDR1 SEHNR, CDR2 FQNEAQ (reference sequence).

The genes are TRBV7-9 and TRBJ1-2, with TRBD1 identical over 9 bases. The sample was peripheral blood. The sequence was obtained from a woman in her 70s with acute or convalescent COVID-19. Here the CDR3 reads CASSWTGAGKGYTF. CDR3 bases: TGTGCCAGCAGCTGGACAGGGGCCGGGAAGGGCTACACCTTC.